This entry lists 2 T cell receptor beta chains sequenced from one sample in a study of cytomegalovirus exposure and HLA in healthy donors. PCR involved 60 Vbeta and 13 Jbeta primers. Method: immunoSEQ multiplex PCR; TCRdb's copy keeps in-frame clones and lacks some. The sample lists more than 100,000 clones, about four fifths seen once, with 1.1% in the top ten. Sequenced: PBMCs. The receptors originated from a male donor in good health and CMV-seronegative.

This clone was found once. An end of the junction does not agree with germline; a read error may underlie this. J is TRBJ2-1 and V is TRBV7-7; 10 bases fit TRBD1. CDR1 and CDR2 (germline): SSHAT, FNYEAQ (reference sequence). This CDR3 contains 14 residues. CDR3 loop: CASSRDRGYNEQFF. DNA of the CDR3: TGTGCTAGCAGCCGGGACAGGGGATACAATGAGCAGTTCTTC.

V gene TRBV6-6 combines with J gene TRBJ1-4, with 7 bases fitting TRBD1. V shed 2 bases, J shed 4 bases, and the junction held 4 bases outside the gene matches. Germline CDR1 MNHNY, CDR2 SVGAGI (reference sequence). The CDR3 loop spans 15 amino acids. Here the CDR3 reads CASSYAGTVNEKLFF. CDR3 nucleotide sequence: TGTGCCAGCAGTTACGCCGGGACAGTTAATGAAAAACTGTTTTTT.